This T cell receptor beta chain was sequenced in a study of cytomegalovirus exposure and HLA in healthy donors. At the level of the study: Within an early data release were tens of millions of unique TCRs drawn from HLA-typed donors. Overall study findings and caveats: The sole available immune exposure information was CMV serostatus. It was taken for granted in presence/absence analyses that sequencing depth across donors was roughly uniform.

Remarks on this clone: What it binds is not known.

Researchers ran the PCR with 60 Vbeta and 13 Jbeta primers. Profiling relied on immunoSEQ multiplex PCR, and the TCRdb table lists in-frame clones only, not all of them. In total, the table holds 100,000 to 150,000 clones. With 3 bases clipped from V and 6 bases from J, the junction kept 11 bases outside the gene matches. The CDR3 length is 16 residues. Germline loops: CDR1 PRHDT, CDR2 FYEKMQ (reference sequence). The chain couples TRBV13 to TRBJ2-5; 9 positions match TRBD2. The sequenced sample consisted of PBMCs. This clonotype was obtained from a woman aged 40 to 50 in good health and CMV-seropositive. CDR3 sequence (DNA): TGTGCCAGCAGCTTCTGGGCGGGAGGGCCTGCCAAGACCCAGTACTTC. Amino acid sequence: CASSFWAGGPAKTQYF.